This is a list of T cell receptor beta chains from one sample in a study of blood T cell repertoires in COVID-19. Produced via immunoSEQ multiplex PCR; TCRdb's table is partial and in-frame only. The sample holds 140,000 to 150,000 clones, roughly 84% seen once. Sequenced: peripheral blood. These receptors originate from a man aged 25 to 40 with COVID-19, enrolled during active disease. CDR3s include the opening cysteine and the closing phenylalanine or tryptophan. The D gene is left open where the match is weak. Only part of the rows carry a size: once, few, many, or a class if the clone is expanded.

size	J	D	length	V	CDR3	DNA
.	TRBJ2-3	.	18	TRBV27	CASSPTLFQGGGADTQYF	TGTGCCAGCAGTCCCACCCTATTCCAGGGAGGAGGGGCAGATACGCAGTATTTT
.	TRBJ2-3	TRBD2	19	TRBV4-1	CASSHTTSGRARFTDTQYF	TGCGCCAGCAGCCACACAACTAGCGGGAGGGCCCGATTCACAGATACGCAGTATTTT
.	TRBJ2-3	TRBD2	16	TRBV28	CASSLSGGRRGDTQYF	TGTGCCAGCAGTTTGAGCGGCGGGAGGAGGGGAGATACGCAGTATTTT
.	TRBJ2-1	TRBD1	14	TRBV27	CASRTGQGANEQFF	TGTGCCAGCAGGACGGGACAGGGGGCGAATGAGCAGTTCTTC
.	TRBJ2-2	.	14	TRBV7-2	CASSLVRTVGELFF	TGTGCCAGCAGCTTAGTTCGGACAGTCGGGGAGCTGTTTTTT
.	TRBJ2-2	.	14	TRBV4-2	CASSQDSGTGELFF	TGTGCCAGCAGCCAAGATTCGGGAACCGGGGAGCTGTTTTTT
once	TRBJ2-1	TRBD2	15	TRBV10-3	CAISETREGPNEQFF	TGTGCCATCAGTGAGACGAGGGAGGGCCCGAATGAGCAGTTCTTC
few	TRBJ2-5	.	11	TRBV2	CASSVRETQYF	TGTGCCAGCAGTGTCCGGGAGACCCAGTACTTC
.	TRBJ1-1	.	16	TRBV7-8	CASSLFSWGRDTEAFF	TGTGCCAGCAGCTTGTTTTCGTGGGGGAGGGACACTGAAGCTTTCTTT
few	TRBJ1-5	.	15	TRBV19	CASSEQALGNQPQHF	TGTGCCAGTAGTGAACAGGCTTTGGGCAATCAGCCCCAGCATTTT
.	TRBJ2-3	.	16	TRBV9	CASSVGLAASTDTQYF	TGTGCCAGCAGCGTAGGTCTAGCCGCTAGCACAGATACGCAGTATTTT
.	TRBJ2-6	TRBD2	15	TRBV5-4	CASSTGGAGANVLTF	TGTGCCAGCAGCACCGGGGGGGCTGGGGCCAACGTCCTGACTTTC
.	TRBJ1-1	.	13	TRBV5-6	CASSFGEDTEAFF	TGTGCCAGCAGCTTCGGAGAAGACACTGAAGCTTTCTTT
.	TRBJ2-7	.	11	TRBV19	CASSIGREQYF	TGTGCCAGTAGTATAGGGCGGGAGCAGTACTTC
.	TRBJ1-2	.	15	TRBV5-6	CASSLGEGVTYGYTF	TGTGCCAGCAGCTTGGGTGAGGGGGTAACCTATGGCTACACCTTC
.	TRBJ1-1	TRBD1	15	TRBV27	CASLRTGGGNTEAFF	TGTGCCAGCCTACGGACAGGGGGAGGGAACACTGAAGCTTTCTTT
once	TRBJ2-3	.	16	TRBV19	CASSTYTGQGTDTQYF	TGTGCCAGTAGTACCTATACAGGGCAGGGCACAGATACGCAGTATTTT
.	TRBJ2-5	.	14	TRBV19	CASSIDSFRGTQYF	TGTGCCAGTAGTATAGACTCCTTCAGGGGGACCCAGTACTTC
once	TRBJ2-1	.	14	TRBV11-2	CASSARLAGSEQFF	TGTGCCAGCAGCGCCAGATTGGCGGGGTCTGAGCAGTTCTTC
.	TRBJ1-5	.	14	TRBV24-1	CATGEAGSSQPQHF	TGTGCCACCGGGGAGGCGGGGTCCAGTCAGCCCCAGCATTTT
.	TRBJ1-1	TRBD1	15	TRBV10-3	CAISGQDRGRTEAFF	TGTGCCATCAGTGGCCAGGACAGGGGGCGAACTGAAGCTTTCTTT
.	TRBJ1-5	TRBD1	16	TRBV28	CASSLGGQVINQPQHF	TGTGCCAGCAGTCTCGGGGGACAGGTTATCAATCAGCCCCAGCATTTT
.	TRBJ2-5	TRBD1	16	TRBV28	CASSLYGTGGGETQYF	TGTGCCAGCAGTTTATATGGGACAGGGGGAGGAGAGACCCAGTACTTC
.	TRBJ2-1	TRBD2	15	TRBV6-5	CASSRVAGDYNEQFF	TGTGCCAGCAGCCGGGTAGCGGGCGATTACAATGAGCAGTTCTTC
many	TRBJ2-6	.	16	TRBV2	CASSELGESGANVLTF	TGTGCCAGCAGTGAATTGGGAGAATCTGGGGCCAACGTCCTGACTTTC
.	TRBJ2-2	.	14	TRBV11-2	CASSQTGRAGELFF	TGTGCCAGCAGCCAAACAGGGAGGGCGGGGGAGCTGTTTTTT
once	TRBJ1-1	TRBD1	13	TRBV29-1	CSSLDRAYTEAFF	TGCAGCTCTCTCGACAGGGCGTACACTGAAGCTTTCTTT
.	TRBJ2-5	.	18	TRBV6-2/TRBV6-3	CASSYSPVQLASQETQYF	TGTGCCAGCAGTTACTCGCCCGTACAACTAGCCAGTCAAGAGACCCAGTACTTC
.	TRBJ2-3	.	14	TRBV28	CASRSGRGWNTQYF	TGTGCCAGCAGATCGGGACGGGGGTGGAATACGCAGTATTTT
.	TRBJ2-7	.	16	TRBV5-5	CASSLAQTAGVGEQYF	TGTGCCAGCAGCTTGGCCCAGACAGCCGGTGTGGGCGAGCAGTACTTC
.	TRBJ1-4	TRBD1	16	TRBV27	CASSSLWTGGNEKLFF	TGTGCCAGCAGTTCCCTCTGGACAGGAGGAAATGAAAAACTGTTTTTT
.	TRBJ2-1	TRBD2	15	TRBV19	CASSTVAGGHNEQFF	TGTGCCAGTAGTACGGTGGCGGGAGGGCACAATGAGCAGTTCTTC
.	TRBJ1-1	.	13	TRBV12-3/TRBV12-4	CASSFQGRAEAFF	TGTGCCAGCAGTTTCCAGGGCCGCGCTGAAGCTTTCTTT
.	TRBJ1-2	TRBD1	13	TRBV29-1	CSVATDRDYGYTF	TGCAGCGTTGCCACGGACAGGGACTATGGCTACACCTTC
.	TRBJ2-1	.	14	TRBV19	CASTRQGLGDEQFF	TGTGCCAGTACCCGACAGGGACTCGGGGATGAGCAGTTCTTC
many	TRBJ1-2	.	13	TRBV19	CASSSLRGSGYTF	TGTGCCAGTAGTAGCCTTCGGGGGAGCGGCTACACCTTC
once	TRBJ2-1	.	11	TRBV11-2	CASSLSVEQFF	TGTGCCAGCAGCCTAAGTGTGGAGCAGTTCTTC
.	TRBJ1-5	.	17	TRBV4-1	CASSQDGRGSRNQPQHF	TGCGCCAGCAGCCAAGATGGTAGAGGGAGTAGGAATCAGCCCCAGCATTTT
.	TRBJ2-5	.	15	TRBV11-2	CASSPDLAVVETQYF	TGTGCCAGCAGCCCGGACTTAGCGGTTGTGGAGACCCAGTACTTC
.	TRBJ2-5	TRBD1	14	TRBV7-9	CASSTYRGEETQYF	TGTGCCAGCAGCACTTACAGGGGTGAAGAGACCCAGTACTTC
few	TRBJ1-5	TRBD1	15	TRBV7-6	CASIGPNRGSQPQHF	TGTGCCAGCATTGGACCGAACAGGGGGTCCCAGCCCCAGCATTTT